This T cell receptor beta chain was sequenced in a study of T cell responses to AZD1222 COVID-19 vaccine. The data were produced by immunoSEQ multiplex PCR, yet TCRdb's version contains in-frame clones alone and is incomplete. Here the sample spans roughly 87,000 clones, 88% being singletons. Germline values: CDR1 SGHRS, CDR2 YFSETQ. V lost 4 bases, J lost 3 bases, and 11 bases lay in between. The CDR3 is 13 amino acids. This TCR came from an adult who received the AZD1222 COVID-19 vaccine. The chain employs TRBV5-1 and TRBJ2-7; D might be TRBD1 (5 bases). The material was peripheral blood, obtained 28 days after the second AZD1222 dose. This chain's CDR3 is CASSTRQNYEQYF. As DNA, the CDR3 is TGCGCCAGCAGCACGCGACAGAACTACGAGCAGTACTTC.